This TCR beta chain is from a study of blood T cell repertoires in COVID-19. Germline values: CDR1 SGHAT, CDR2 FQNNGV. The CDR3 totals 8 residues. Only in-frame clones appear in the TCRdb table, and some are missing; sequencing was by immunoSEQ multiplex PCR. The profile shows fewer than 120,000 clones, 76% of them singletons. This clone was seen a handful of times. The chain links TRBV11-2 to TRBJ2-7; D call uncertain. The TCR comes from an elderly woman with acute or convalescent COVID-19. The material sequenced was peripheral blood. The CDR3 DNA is TGTGGCAACGGGGAGCAGTACTTC. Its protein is CGNGEQYF.